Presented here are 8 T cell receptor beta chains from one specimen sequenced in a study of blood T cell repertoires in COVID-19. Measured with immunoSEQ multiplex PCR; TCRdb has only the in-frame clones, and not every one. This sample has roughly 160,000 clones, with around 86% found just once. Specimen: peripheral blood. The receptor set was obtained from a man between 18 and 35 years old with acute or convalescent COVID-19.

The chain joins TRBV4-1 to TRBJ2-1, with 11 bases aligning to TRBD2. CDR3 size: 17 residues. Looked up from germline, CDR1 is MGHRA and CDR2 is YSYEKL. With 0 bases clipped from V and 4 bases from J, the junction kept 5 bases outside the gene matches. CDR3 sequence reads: CASSQDQPSGGYNEQFF. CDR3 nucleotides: TGCGCCAGCAGCCAAGATCAGCCTAGCGGGGGGTACAATGAGCAGTTCTTC.

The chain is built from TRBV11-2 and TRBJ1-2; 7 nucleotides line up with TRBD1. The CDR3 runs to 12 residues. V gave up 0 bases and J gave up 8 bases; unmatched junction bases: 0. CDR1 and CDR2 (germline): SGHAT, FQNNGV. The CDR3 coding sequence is TGTGCCAGCAGCTTAGAAGGGGGCGGCTACACCTTC. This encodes CASSLEGGGYTF.

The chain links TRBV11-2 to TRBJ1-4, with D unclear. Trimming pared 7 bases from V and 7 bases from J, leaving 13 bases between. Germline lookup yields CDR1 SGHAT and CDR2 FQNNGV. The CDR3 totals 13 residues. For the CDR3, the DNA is TGTGCCAGCAAGCATTTTGGCGGTGAAAAACTGTTTTTT. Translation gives CASKHFGGEKLFF. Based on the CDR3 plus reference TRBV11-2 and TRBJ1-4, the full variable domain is EAGVAQSPRYKIIEKRQSVAFWCNPISGHATLYWYQQILGQGPKLLIQFQNNGVVDDSQLPKDRFSAERLKGVDSTLKIQPAKLEDSAVYLCASKHFGGEKLFFGSGTQLSVL.

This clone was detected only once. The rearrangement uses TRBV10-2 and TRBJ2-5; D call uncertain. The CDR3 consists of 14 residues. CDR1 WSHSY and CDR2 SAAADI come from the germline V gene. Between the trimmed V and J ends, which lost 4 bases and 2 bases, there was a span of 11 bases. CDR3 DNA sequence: TGCGCCAGCAGTGTTTTTAGAGGTCAAGAGACCCAGTACTTC. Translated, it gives CASSVFRGQETQYF.

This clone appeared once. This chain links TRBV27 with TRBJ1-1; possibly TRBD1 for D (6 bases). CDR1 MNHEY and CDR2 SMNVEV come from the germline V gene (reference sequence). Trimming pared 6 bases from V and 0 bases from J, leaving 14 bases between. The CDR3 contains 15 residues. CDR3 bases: TGTGCCAGCAGCCCCAGGGGCAGCATGAACACTGAAGCTTTCTTT. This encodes CASSPRGSMNTEAFF.

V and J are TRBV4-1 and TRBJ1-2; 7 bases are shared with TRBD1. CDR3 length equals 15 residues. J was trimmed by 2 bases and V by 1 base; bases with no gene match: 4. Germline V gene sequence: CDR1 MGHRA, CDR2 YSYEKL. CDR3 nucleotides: TGCGCCAGCAGCCAAGTTGGGGGACAGAACTATGGCTACACCTTC. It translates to CASSQVGGQNYGYTF.

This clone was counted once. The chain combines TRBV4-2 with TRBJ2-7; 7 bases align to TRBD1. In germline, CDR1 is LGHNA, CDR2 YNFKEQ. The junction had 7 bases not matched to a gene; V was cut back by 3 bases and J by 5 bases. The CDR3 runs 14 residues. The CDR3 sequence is CASSQGRDRDEQYF. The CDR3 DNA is TGTGCCAGCAGCCAGGGGAGAGACAGGGACGAGCAGTACTTC.

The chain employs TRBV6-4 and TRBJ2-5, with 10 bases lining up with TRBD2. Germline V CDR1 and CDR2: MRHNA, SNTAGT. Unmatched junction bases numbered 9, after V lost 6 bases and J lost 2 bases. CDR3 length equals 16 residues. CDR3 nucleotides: TGTGCCAGCAGCCCTGACAGTAGCGGGGGGCAAGAGACCCAGTACTTC. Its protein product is CASSPDSSGGQETQYF.